Following are 21 T cell receptor beta chains from one sample sequenced in a study of cytomegalovirus exposure and HLA in healthy donors. PCR was performed using 60 Vbeta and 13 Jbeta primers. This table comes from immunoSEQ multiplex PCR, and its TCRdb copy is limited to in-frame clones, with some not included. Among some 120,000 clones listed, roughly 68% were seen once. The sample taken for sequencing was PBMCs. Source of these receptors: a woman in her forties or fifties in good health and CMV-seropositive.

This clone was seen a handful of times. The chain carries TRBV7-2 and TRBJ1-6; 11 bases align to TRBD1. This CDR3 is 15 amino acids long. Germline values: CDR1 SGHTA, CDR2 FQGNSA. V was pared by 0 bases and J by 9 bases, with 1 base of the junction left unmatched. CDR3 DNA: TGTGCCAGCAGCTTAGCGGGGACAGGGGGTTCACCCCTCCACTTT. Translating it yields CASSLAGTGGSPLHF.

This clone was seen a handful of times. This CDR3 reads CASSQGPRGGIYEQYF. CDR3 nucleotide sequence: TGCGCCAGCAGCCAAGGCCCCCGGGGGGGCATTTACGAGCAGTACTTC. The chain combines TRBV4-3 with TRBJ2-7, with 8 bases that match TRBD2. The germline CDR1 and CDR2 sequences are LGHNA and YSLEER. The V and J ends lost 1 base and 4 bases, in that order; junction bases with no gene match: 9. The CDR3 totals 16 residues.

The chain recombines TRBV7-2 with TRBJ2-5; a possible D gene is TRBD1 (6 bases). The V gene lost 3 bases and the J gene lost 2 bases, with 7 bases spanning the gap. CDR3 length equals 13 residues. The germline V gene encodes CDR1 SGHTA and CDR2 FQGNSA. Here the CDR3 DNA reads TGTGCCAGCAGCTTCGGACAGCAAGAGACCCAGTACTTC. It is translated as CASSFGQQETQYF.

This clone occurred once. The J gene is TRBJ2-1, the V gene TRBV15; TRBD1 aligns across 10 bases. The V gene's germline CDR1 is LNHNV and CDR2 YYDKDF (reference sequence). The CDR3 totals 17 residues. V lost 0 bases, J lost 4 bases, and 6 bases stayed unmatched. The CDR3 DNA follows: TGTGCCACCAGCAGAGACCCTCGGACAGGGGGTTACAATGAGCAGTTCTTC. Its translation: CATSRDPRTGGYNEQFF.

This chain connects TRBV18 to TRBJ2-3, with 7 bases that match TRBD1. The CDR3 is made up of 13 amino acids. V was clipped by 3 bases and J by 4 bases; unmatched bases: 1. In germline, CDR1 is KGHSH, CDR2 LQKENI. The CDR3 is CASSPQGADTQYF. CDR3 coding DNA: TGTGCCAGCTCACCTCAGGGGGCAGATACGCAGTATTTT. The full variable domain, in which reference TRBV18 and TRBJ2-3 provide the parts outside the CDR3, is NAGVMQNPRHLVRRRGQEARLRCSPMKGHSHVYWYRQLPEEGLKFMVYLQKENIIDESGMPKERFSAEFPKEGPSILRIQQVVRGDSAAYFCASSPQGADTQYFGPGTRLTVL.

The chain uses TRBV2 and TRBJ2-1; 12 nucleotides agree with TRBD2. This CDR3 has 14 amino acids. Germline CDR1 SNHLY, CDR2 FYNNEI. The V gene end was trimmed by 7 bases and the J gene end by 5 bases; junction bases not matched to a gene: 3. In DNA, the CDR3 is TGTGCCAGCACCGGACTAGCGGGGAACAATGAGCAGTTCTTC. Translated: CASTGLAGNNEQFF.

The sample holds a few counts of this clone. The V gene is TRBV29-1, the J gene TRBJ2-1; 7 positions match TRBD2. J gave up 5 bases and V 3 bases, and 7 bases lay outside the gene matches. From germline, CDR1 is SQVTM and CDR2 ANQGSEA. There are 14 residues in the CDR3. CDR3 nucleotide sequence: TGCAGCGTTGACGCAAGCGGGATGCACAATGAGCAGTTCTTC. Residues: CSVDASGMHNEQFF.

This clone has more than one count but fewer than ten. J is TRBJ2-3 and V is TRBV7-8; a weak D match, TRBD1 (6 bases). This CDR3 contains 13 residues. Germline CDR1 SGHVS, CDR2 FQNEAQ. Trimming removed 5 bases from V and 5 bases from J, with 11 bases in between. The CDR3 sequence is CASSDQGQDTQYF. DNA of the CDR3: TGTGCCAGCAGCGACCAGGGACAAGATACGCAGTATTTT.

This chain links TRBV5-6 with TRBJ1-1; 10 positions match TRBD1. The junction had 9 bases not matched to a gene; V was cut back by 4 bases and J by 3 bases. Germline V gene lookup returns CDR1 SGHDT and CDR2 YYEEEE. The CDR3 is made up of 16 amino acids. In DNA form, the CDR3 reads TGTGCCAGCAGCCTAGACAGGGGGCGGCGAGACACTGAAGCTTTCTTT. Its translation is CASSLDRGRRDTEAFF.

This chain joins TRBV15 and TRBJ2-7, with 9 bases matching TRBD2. V was clipped by 5 bases and J by 4 bases; unmatched bases: 6. In germline, CDR1 is LNHNV, CDR2 YYDKDF (reference sequence). The CDR3 spans 14 residues. The CDR3 sequence: CATSLRAGGYEQYF. The CDR3 DNA reads TGTGCCACCAGCCTCCGCGCGGGGGGGTACGAGCAGTACTTC.

The chain couples TRBV5-5 to TRBJ2-2, with TRBD1 matching over 8 bases. In germline, CDR1 is SGHKS, CDR2 YYEKEE (reference sequence). This CDR3 spans 14 amino acids. J lost 4 bases, V lost 7 bases, and 6 bases had no gene match. CDR3 sequence: CASYGQGLTGELFF. CDR3 nucleotide sequence: TGTGCCAGCTACGGACAGGGCCTCACCGGGGAGCTGTTTTTT.

The CDR3 reads CASSTSGGYGYTF. The CDR3, as DNA: TGTGCCAGCAGCACGAGCGGAGGCTATGGCTACACCTTC. The J gene is TRBJ1-2, the V gene TRBV11-2; D is ambiguous. CDR3 length: 13 amino acids. V shed 5 bases and J shed 4 bases, with 11 bases lying between them. Germline V CDR1 and CDR2: SGHAT, FQNNGV.

The V call is TRBV19, the J call TRBJ2-2; 9 bases fit TRBD2. Germline V lookup: CDR1 LNHDA, CDR2 SQIVND (reference sequence). V dropped 3 bases and J dropped 6; count of bases not matched to a gene: 5. The CDR3 is 15 amino acids. CDR3 loop: CASSIASGAAGELFF. The CDR3 DNA reads as TGTGCCAGTAGTATCGCTAGCGGGGCGGCCGGGGAGCTGTTTTTT.

This clone has only one observation. This sequence joins TRBV6-5 and TRBJ1-4, with 10 nucleotides matching TRBD1. The ends lost 6 bases at V and 7 bases at J; junction bases unmatched: 8. In germline, CDR1 is MNHEY, CDR2 SVGAGI. This CDR3 spans 15 amino acids. CDR3 sequence (DNA): TGTGCCAGCAGCTCAACCGGGACAGGGGCTGAAAAACTGTTTTTT. The encoded protein is CASSSTGTGAEKLFF.

CDR3 region: CSVDGPDYEQYF. CDR3 in DNA: TGCAGCGTTGATGGGCCAGACTACGAGCAGTACTTC. The rearrangement uses TRBV29-1 and TRBJ2-7; D remains ambiguous. The CDR3 spans 12 residues. The V end was cut by 3 bases, the J end by 3 bases, with 9 bases between. CDR1 is SQVTM and CDR2 is ANQGSEA in the germline V gene.

The chain uses TRBV19 and TRBJ1-1; 9 positions match TRBD1. The junction had 6 bases not matched to a gene; V was cut back by 6 bases and J by 1 base. In germline, CDR1 is LNHDA, CDR2 SQIVND (reference sequence). The CDR3 contains 15 residues. This chain's CDR3 is CASRGQGLGNTEAFF. DNA for the CDR3: TGTGCCAGTAGGGGACAGGGATTAGGGAACACTGAAGCTTTCTTT.

As DNA, the CDR3 is TGTGCCAGCAGTGCGGGTGGGGCTAACATCTACGAGCAGTACTTC. Translating gives CASSAGGANIYEQYF. The chain links TRBV2 to TRBJ2-7; TRBD1 is a possible D gene (5 bases). Germline V gene data show CDR1 as SNHLY and CDR2 as FYNNEI. The CDR3 has 15 residues. V lost 4 bases to trimming and J lost 3 bases, with 16 bases between them.

This chain uses TRBV11-2 with TRBJ1-1; 9 bases agree with TRBD1. Trimming took 1 base from V and 1 from J; bases not matched to a gene: 10. This CDR3 contains 18 residues. The germline CDR1 and CDR2 sequences are SGHAT and FQNNGV. This CDR3 reads CASSLVLGQGHRNTEAFF. In nucleotides, the CDR3 is TGTGCCAGCAGCTTAGTGTTAGGACAGGGGCATAGGAACACTGAAGCTTTCTTT.

This clone has only a few counts. The J gene is TRBJ1-4, the V gene TRBV5-4, with TRBD1 matching 7 bases. Germline V gene sequence: CDR1 SGHNT, CDR2 YYREEE (reference sequence). The CDR3 runs 16 residues. The V gene end was trimmed by 4 bases and the J gene end by 0 bases; junction bases not matched to a gene: 6. Written as DNA, the CDR3 is TGTGCCAGCAGCCAAGGGGGCTCTGCAACTAATGAAAAACTGTTTTTT. Its translation is CASSQGGSATNEKLFF.

The rearrangement uses TRBV11-3 and TRBJ1-4; D call uncertain. The ends were cut back, 5 bases at V and 4 bases at J, with 8 bases in the middle. The CDR3 runs to 13 residues. Germline lookup yields CDR1 SGHNT and CDR2 YENEEA. This CDR3 reads CASSRGVNEKLFF. The CDR3 region has the DNA TGTGCCAGCAGCCGAGGAGTTAATGAAAAACTGTTTTTT.

This clone appeared a single time. The chain links TRBV27 to TRBJ2-7; 8 positions agree with TRBD2. Germline CDR1 reads MNHEY; CDR2 reads SMNVEV (reference sequence). The ends lost 6 bases at V and 4 bases at J; junction bases unmatched: 11. The CDR3 length is 15 residues. The CDR3 sequence: CASSLSGGPAYEQYF. CDR3 nucleotides: TGTGCCAGCAGCCTAAGCGGGGGCCCCGCTTACGAGCAGTACTTC.